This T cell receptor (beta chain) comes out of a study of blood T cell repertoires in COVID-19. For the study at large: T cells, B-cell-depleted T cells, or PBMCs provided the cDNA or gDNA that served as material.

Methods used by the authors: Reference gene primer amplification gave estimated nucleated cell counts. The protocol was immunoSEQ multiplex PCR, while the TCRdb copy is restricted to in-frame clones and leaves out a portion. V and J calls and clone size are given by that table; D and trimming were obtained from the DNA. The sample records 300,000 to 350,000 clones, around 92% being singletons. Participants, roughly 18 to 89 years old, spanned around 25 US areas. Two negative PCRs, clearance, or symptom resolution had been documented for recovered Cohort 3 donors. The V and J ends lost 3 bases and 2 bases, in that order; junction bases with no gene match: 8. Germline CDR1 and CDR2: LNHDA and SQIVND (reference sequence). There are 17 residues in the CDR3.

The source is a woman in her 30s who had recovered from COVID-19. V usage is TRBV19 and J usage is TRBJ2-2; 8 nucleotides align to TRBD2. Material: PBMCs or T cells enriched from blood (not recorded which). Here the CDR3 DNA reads TGTGCCAGTAGTATGGGTTGGGCGGGAGGCAACACCGGGGAGCTGTTTTTT. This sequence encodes CASSMGWAGGNTGELFF.